This TCR beta chain was sequenced during a study of human thymus T cells. The germline V gene has CDR1 SNHLY and CDR2 FYNNEI. J was trimmed by 2 bases and V by 10 bases; bases with no gene match: 8. The CDR3 contains 14 residues. Resections from corrective heart surgery supplied the thymus tissue. Using immunoSEQ multiplex PCR, the repertoire was profiled, and TCRdb retains in-frame clones only, with some absent. The data show some 80,000 clones, 96% seen once. The origin of this receptor is a boy less than two years old with a congenital heart defect but otherwise immunologically healthy. J is TRBJ1-3 and V is TRBV2; 7 nucleotides match TRBD1. Input material: thymus tissue. The CDR3 region has the DNA TGTGCCACCCGGGACAGATTCACTGGAAACACCATATATTTT. It specifies CATRDRFTGNTIYF.